This TCR beta chain was sequenced in a study of beta chain features in type 1 diabetes (dated by TCRdb to 2017 to 2018). About the investigation overall: Patients and healthy donors did not differ in mean age, gender distribution, total cell number or subset yield. Regulatory and stem cell-like memory subsets were isolated from only 8 patients and about 8 healthy donors, whereas naive and central memory subsets came from all 28 donors. The study compared TCRB repertoires of sorted circulating CD4+ T cell subsets between recently diagnosed type 1 diabetes patients and matched healthy donors. Across all samples, about 110 million sorted cells were examined, and cell number per subset correlated strongly with RNA yield. Broad study findings and their caveats: Because the HLA sub-analyses included only small numbers of individuals, any influence of HLA type on TCRB rearrangement was left unresolved. The naive, central memory and regulatory TCRB repertoires appeared to resemble one another more closely among patients than among healthy donors. In all four CD4+ subsets, TCRB CDR3 length was moderately but significantly shorter in type 1 diabetes patients. PCR might favor shorter templates, but patient and control samples were amplified and corrected together, so any skew would affect both groups equally. Because cDNA rather than genomic DNA was sequenced, highly expressing activated cells could have been over-represented, although no difference in activation and CD3 levels was found between groups. At VDJ recombination sites, patients with type 1 diabetes made fewer insertions and deleted more nucleotides, a pattern implying thymic rearrangement abnormalities.

A note on this clone: Its cognate antigen has yet to be identified. Base-call qualities are not available, and no considerably larger clone is one nucleotide away.

The entire amount of isolated RNA was reverse transcribed using the High Capacity cDNA Reverse Transcription Kit, so the sequenced TCRB transcripts were expressed ones. Deep immunoSEQ sequencing was performed on naive, central memory and regulatory T cell samples, with an average of roughly 3.5 million total reads per sample. After sorted cells were lysed in RLT buffer, RNA was extracted with DNase-treated RNeasy Micro or Mini kits, with the choice depending on cell number. Each cell subset was processed separately to prevent cross-contamination, with patient and healthy donor samples processed together. TCRB sequences were amplified from cDNA with the immunoSEQ multiplex PCR, producing 87-bp fragments spanning the CDR3 region. Amplicons were sequenced on the Illumina HiSeq platform. Per the authors' processing: Synthetic template baselines were used to correct PCR bias computationally, reads within Hamming distance 2 were collapsed together, and singletons that could not be merged were discarded. By aligning reads against IMGT, V, D and J genes, CDR3 length, and insertions or deletions at six rearrangement sites were assigned. Within each subset, clonotype counts were normalized to sorted cell number, and only after that were true diversity and Gini coefficients computed with the tcR R package. Repertoire sharing was quantified using the overlap coefficient calculated on TCRB nucleotide sequences. As a proxy for the pre-selection repertoire, out-of-frame TCRB sequences from naive cells were analyzed. TCRdb took this table from immuneACCESS and kept in-frame rearrangements with V and J called. Such tables lack part of the clones; where checked against another copy, unresolved V genes explain under half of the gap, and the rest is unexplained. Clonal size and the V and J genes are those of that table, whereas D and trimming came from the DNA. Counted in this sample were about 710,000 clones; over 12% of them appeared once. The top ten clones comprise nearly 0.04% of the sample.

Each donor gave one peripheral blood draw, averaging roughly 100 mL, which was collected into heparinised tubes. Using a panel that included CD45RO, CCR7, CD25, CD127, CD95 and CD27, naive, central memory, regulatory and stem cell-like memory CD4+ T cells were sorted on a BD FACSAria II. Purity was above 98% for every sorted population. PBMCs were separated immediately by Lymphoprep density gradient centrifugation and were stained directly, without being cultured. To minimize batch effects, samples were stained and sorted in pairs, one healthy donor with one patient per experiment. Measured from the cysteine to the phenylalanine, the CDR3 is 13 residues long. The kept DNA is CDR3 alone, 39 bases in frame from the first base. V drops 6 bases and J drops 3 bases, leaving 10 bases in between. Via the germline V gene (reference sequence), CDR1 is MNHEY and CDR2 SMNVEV.

This sequence uses TRBV27 and TRBJ2-3, with the D gene not confidently named. The sequencing input was naive CD4+ T cells from blood. The sample's cell subset or site label is to be understood as: true naive CD4+ T cells. The sequence was obtained from a man aged 18 to 30 with type 1 diabetes. The CDR3 sequence is CASSTLQTDTQYF. The sequenced DNA is TGTGCCAGCAGCACCCTTCAAACAGATACGCAGTATTTT.